The next 5 T cell receptor beta chains were all read from a single sample in a study of cytomegalovirus exposure and HLA in healthy donors. The PCR employed 60 Vbeta primers together with 13 Jbeta primers. Sequencing used immunoSEQ multiplex PCR; TCRdb keeps in-frame clones, though not all of them. The sample shows about 150,000 clones, almost 80% of them seen only once. The source material was PBMCs. The receptors were gathered from a male donor in good health and CMV-seronegative.

Only one count was recorded for this clone. This chain uses TRBV5-4 with TRBJ2-5; 11 bases fit TRBD2. V shed 2 bases and J 5 bases; nucleotides not matched to a gene: 5. Germline-derived CDR1 and CDR2 are SGHNT and YYREEE (reference sequence). CDR3 length: 15 residues. CDR3 nucleotides: TGTGCCAGCAGCTTCCAACTAGCGGGAGTGGAGACCCAGTACTTC. Translation gives CASSFQLAGVETQYF.

V usage is TRBV18 and J usage is TRBJ2-1; 14 bases map to TRBD2. CDR1 is KGHSH and CDR2 is LQKENI in the germline V gene. CDR3 size: 16 residues. V gave up 5 bases and J gave up 7 bases; unmatched junction bases: 7. CDR3 loop: CASSSKTSGGVNEQFF. In nucleotides, the CDR3 is TGTGCCAGCTCATCGAAGACTAGCGGGGGGGTTAATGAGCAGTTCTTC. Using reference TRBV18 and TRBJ2-1 for the parts outside the CDR3, the full variable domain is NAGVMQNPRHLVRRRGQEARLRCSPMKGHSHVYWYRQLPEEGLKFMVYLQKENIIDESGMPKERFSAEFPKEGPSILRIQQVVRGDSAAYFCASSSKTSGGVNEQFFGPGTRLTVL.

The V call is TRBV15, the J call TRBJ1-1, with D hard to call. The CDR3 is 12 residues long. The ends were cut back, 5 bases at V and 1 base at J, with 5 bases in the middle. The germline V gene has CDR1 LNHNV and CDR2 YYDKDF (reference sequence). The CDR3 spells CATSRENTEAFF. The CDR3 DNA follows: TGTGCCACCAGCCGGGAGAACACTGAAGCTTTCTTT. The whole variable domain, remainder taken from reference TRBV15 and TRBJ1-1, is DAMVIQNPRYQVTQFGKPVTLSCSQTLNHNVMYWYQQKSSQAPKLLFHYYDKDFNNEADTPDNFQSRRPNTSFCFLDIRSPGLGDTAMYLCATSRENTEAFFGQGTRLTVV.

This sequence joins TRBV20-1 and TRBJ1-1; D is undetermined. Germline CDR1 and CDR2: DFQATT and SNEGSKA (reference sequence). This CDR3 has 11 residues. V was shortened by 3 bases and J by 6 bases, with 8 bases between the two germline ends. The CDR3 coding sequence is TGCAGTGCTAGGGTTGAGGCTGAAGCTTTCTTT. Residues: CSARVEAEAFF.

This sequence joins TRBV12-5 and TRBJ1-3, with 8 bases identical to TRBD1. The CDR3 extends over 14 amino acids. CDR1 LGHNT and CDR2 FRNRAP come from the germline V gene. The junction had 4 bases not matched to a gene; V was cut back by 6 bases and J by 3 bases. CDR3 sequence reads: CASGPGQGGNTIYF. The DNA for the CDR3 is TGTGCTAGTGGGCCAGGACAGGGTGGAAACACCATATATTTT.